This TCR beta chain was obtained from a study of vaccination effects on CD4 cells after COVID-19. The study's findings and limits: Late after vaccination, infection- and vaccine-induced clones showed marked clonal contraction.

Comment on this clone: Its antigen is still unknown.

The repertoire was sequenced with immunoSEQ multiplex PCR; TCRdb's copy has only in-frame clones and lacks some. This table holds approximately 30,000 clones, about 72% found once. The germline CDR1 and CDR2 sequences are SGHAT and FQNNGV. This CDR3 is 16 amino acids long. The V end was cut by 0 bases, the J end by 4 bases, with 15 bases between. Sequencing was preceded by expansion of antigen-specific CD4+ T cells with viral peptide pools in the ViraFEST assay. Cells that had been cultured for roughly ten days were the source of isolated CD4+ T cells. Half-medium replacement with IL-2 medium occurred on days 3 and 7.

The source material was CD4+ T cells from PBMCs cultured with HCoV-229E spike peptides, sampled before COVID-19 vaccination. V is TRBV11-2 and J is TRBJ1-1; D may be TRBD1 (5 bases). The clonotype was recovered from a human donor who received a COVID-19 vaccine. This chain's CDR3 is CASSLEGGGFRTEAFF. CDR3 nucleotide sequence: TGTGCCAGCAGCTTAGAGGGCGGGGGTTTCCGCACTGAAGCTTTCTTT.